This T cell receptor beta chain was recovered during a study of Ad26.COV2.S vaccination and SARS-CoV-2 variants. Germline lookup yields CDR1 SGHNT and CDR2 YYREEE (reference sequence). There are 16 residues in the CDR3. V lost 4 bases, J lost 0 bases, and 16 bases lay in between. Method: immunoSEQ multiplex PCR; TCRdb's copy keeps in-frame clones and lacks some. The sample has over 90,000 clones, around 80% seen once. This TCR was recovered from a human donor who had recovered from COVID-19. The sample consisted of peripheral blood, taken after recovery from COVID-19. The V call is TRBV5-4, the J call TRBJ2-5; tentative D call: TRBD2 (6 bases). CDR3 sequence (DNA): TGTGCCAGCAGCCCGGAGGGGCTGTCGTACCAAGAGACCCAGTACTTC. It encodes CASSPEGLSYQETQYF.